This is a list of T cell receptor beta chains from one sample in a study of blood T cell repertoires in COVID-19. The protocol was immunoSEQ multiplex PCR, while the TCRdb copy is restricted to in-frame clones and leaves out a portion. Here the sample spans 200,000 or so clones, 86% being singletons. The sequenced material came from PBMCs or T cells enriched from blood (not recorded which). The source is a woman between 35 and 50 years old with acute COVID-19. CDR3s include the opening cysteine and the closing phenylalanine or tryptophan. Fields, in order: clone size, CDR3 length, V gene, J gene, D gene, CDR3 protein, CDR3 DNA. A D gene is named only where the DNA matches it firmly. Part of the rows lack a size; the others show once, few, many or a class for expanded clones.

clone size: once; CDR3 length: 15; V gene: TRBV9; J gene: TRBJ1-1; D gene: .; CDR3 protein: CASSVAPHGDTEAFF; CDR3 DNA: TGTGCCAGCAGCGTAGCCCCCCATGGAGACACTGAAGCTTTCTTT
clone size: many; CDR3 length: 15; V gene: TRBV19; J gene: TRBJ1-2; D gene: TRBD1; CDR3 protein: CASSAQTGGNYGYTF; CDR3 DNA: TGTGCCAGTAGTGCACAGACAGGGGGTAACTATGGCTACACCTTC
clone size: .; CDR3 length: 17; V gene: TRBV14; J gene: TRBJ1-2; D gene: .; CDR3 protein: CASSQLGSINPHYGYTF; CDR3 DNA: TGTGCCAGCAGCCAACTTGGGAGTATTAACCCTCACTATGGCTACACCTTC
clone size: .; CDR3 length: 16; V gene: TRBV5-4; J gene: TRBJ2-1; D gene: .; CDR3 protein: CASSPPPLGGVNEQFF; CDR3 DNA: TGTGCCAGCAGCCCACCCCCACTAGGGGGGGTCAATGAGCAGTTCTTC
clone size: .; CDR3 length: 17; V gene: TRBV6-1; J gene: TRBJ2-4; D gene: .; CDR3 protein: CASSERRGIVAKNIQYF; CDR3 DNA: TGTGCCAGCAGTGAAAGGCGCGGGATCGTAGCCAAAAACATTCAGTACTTC
clone size: .; CDR3 length: 15; V gene: TRBV19; J gene: TRBJ1-1; D gene: .; CDR3 protein: CASSASRGSRGEAFF; CDR3 DNA: TGTGCCAGTAGTGCCTCTCGAGGGTCGCGGGGTGAAGCTTTCTTT
clone size: .; CDR3 length: 16; V gene: TRBV24-1; J gene: TRBJ1-5; D gene: TRBD1; CDR3 protein: CATSDPGQGSNQPQHF; CDR3 DNA: TGTGCCACCAGTGACCCGGGACAGGGGAGCAATCAGCCCCAGCATTTT
clone size: once; CDR3 length: 14; V gene: TRBV7-8; J gene: TRBJ1-2; D gene: .; CDR3 protein: CASSSPGASYGYTF; CDR3 DNA: TGTGCCAGCAGCTCCCCAGGCGCCAGCTATGGCTACACCTTC
clone size: .; CDR3 length: 15; V gene: TRBV7-2; J gene: TRBJ1-5; D gene: .; CDR3 protein: CASSSRGNSNQPQHF; CDR3 DNA: TGTGCCAGCAGCTCCCGGGGGAATAGCAATCAGCCCCAGCATTTT
clone size: .; CDR3 length: 13; V gene: TRBV16; J gene: TRBJ1-2; D gene: .; CDR3 protein: CASSQMGSYGYTF; CDR3 DNA: TGTGCCAGCAGCCAAATGGGCAGCTATGGCTACACCTTC
clone size: .; CDR3 length: 18; V gene: TRBV3-1/TRBV3-2; J gene: TRBJ2-3; D gene: TRBD2; CDR3 protein: CASSQTLAGGSSTDTQYF; CDR3 DNA: TGTGCCAGCAGCCAAACGCTAGCGGGGGGCTCTAGCACAGATACGCAGTATTTT